This T cell receptor (beta chain) originates from a study of tumor-infiltrating lymphocytes in primary liver carcinoma. Findings and limits, study-wide: Tumor-adjacent and tumor-blood pairs shared a smaller degree of overlap than tumor region pairs.

Germline V CDR1 and CDR2: MGHRA, YSYEKL. V lost 0 bases, J lost 16 bases, and 19 bases lay in between. The CDR3 runs 14 residues. Taking about 17-31 mg of unsorted bulk tissue, the authors co-extracted RNA and DNA. In every tumor sample, viable tumor cells made up over 75%. Comments on this clonotype: What it binds is not known.

TCR beta cDNA was prepared out of approximately 470 ng total RNA by means of a constant-region primer. Slightly modified ARM-PCR with three nested multiplex PCR rounds yielded TCR beta libraries. Researchers ran the first two PCR rounds for 9 to 10 cycles each with TRBV1-TRBV30 forward primers and a C-beta reverse primer. From the multiplex PCR reads, TCRdb called clonotypes with MiXCR, one entry per CDR3 protein. Of approximately 74,000 distinct CDR3 sequences listed, 71% are singletons. This clonotype was obtained from a woman in her fifties or sixties with primary liver carcinoma and hepatitis B virus infection. Material for sequencing was liver tumor tissue from sampling region 4. Subset here: tumor region T4, right-lateral pole. This chain joins TRBV4-1 and TRBJ2-1; D is undetermined. CDR3 bases: TGCGCCAGCAGCCAAGATCGAATAACCAATGAGCTATTCTTC. It specifies CASSQDRITNELFF.